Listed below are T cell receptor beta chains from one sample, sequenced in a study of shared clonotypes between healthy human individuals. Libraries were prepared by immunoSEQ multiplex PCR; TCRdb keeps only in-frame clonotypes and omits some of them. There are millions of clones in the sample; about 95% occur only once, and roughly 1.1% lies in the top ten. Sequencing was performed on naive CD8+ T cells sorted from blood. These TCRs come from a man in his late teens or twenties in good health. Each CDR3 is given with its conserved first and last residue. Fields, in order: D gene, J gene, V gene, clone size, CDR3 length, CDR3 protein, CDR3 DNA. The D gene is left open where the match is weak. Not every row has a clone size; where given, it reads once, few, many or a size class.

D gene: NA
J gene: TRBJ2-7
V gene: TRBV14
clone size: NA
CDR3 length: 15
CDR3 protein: CASSQDRGPTYEQYF
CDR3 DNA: TGTGCCAGCAGCCAAGACAGGGGCCCTACCTACGAGCAGTACTTC

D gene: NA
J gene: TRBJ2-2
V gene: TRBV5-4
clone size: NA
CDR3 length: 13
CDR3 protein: CASSLASTGELFF
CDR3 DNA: TGTGCCAGCAGCTTGGCGTCCACCGGGGAGCTGTTTTTT

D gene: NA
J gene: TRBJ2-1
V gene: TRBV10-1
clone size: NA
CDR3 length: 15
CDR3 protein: CASSESGSSYNEQFF
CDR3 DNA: TGCGCCAGCAGTGAGTCGGGGAGTTCCTACAATGAGCAGTTCTTC

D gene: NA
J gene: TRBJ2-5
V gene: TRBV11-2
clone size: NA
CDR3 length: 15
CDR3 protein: CASSLSPSGGETQYF
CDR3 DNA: TGTGCCAGCAGCTTATCGCCTTCGGGCGGGGAGACCCAGTACTTC

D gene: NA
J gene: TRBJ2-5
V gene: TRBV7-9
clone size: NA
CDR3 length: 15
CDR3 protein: CASSASGTGPETQYF
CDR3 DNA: TGTGCCAGCAGCGCATCCGGGACTGGCCCTGAGACCCAGTACTTC

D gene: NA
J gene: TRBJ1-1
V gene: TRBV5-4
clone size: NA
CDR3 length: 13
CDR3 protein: CASSLERGWEAFF
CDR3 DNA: TGTGCCAGCAGCTTGGAGAGGGGGTGGGAAGCTTTCTTT

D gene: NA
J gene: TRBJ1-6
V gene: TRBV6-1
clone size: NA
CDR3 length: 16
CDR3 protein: CASSEWGDGDNSPLHF
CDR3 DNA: TGTGCCAGCAGTGAATGGGGGGACGGGGATAATTCACCCCTCCACTTT

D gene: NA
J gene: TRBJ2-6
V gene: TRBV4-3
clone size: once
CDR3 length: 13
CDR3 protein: CASSPVLPGVLTF
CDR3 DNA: TGCGCCAGCAGCCCAGTACTACCCGGCGTCCTGACTTTC

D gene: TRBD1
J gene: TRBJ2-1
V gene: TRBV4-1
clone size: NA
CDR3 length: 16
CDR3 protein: CASRPMTGPANNEQFF
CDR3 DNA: TGCGCCAGCAGACCTATGACAGGGCCGGCCAACAATGAGCAGTTCTTC

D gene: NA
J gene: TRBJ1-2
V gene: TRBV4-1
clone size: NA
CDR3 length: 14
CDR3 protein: CASSPDPTGYGYTF
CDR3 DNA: TGCGCCAGCAGCCCCGATCCGACAGGCTATGGCTACACCTTC

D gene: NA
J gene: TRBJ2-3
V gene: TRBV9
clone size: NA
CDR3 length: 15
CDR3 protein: CASSVGGRDTDTQYF
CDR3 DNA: TGTGCCAGCAGCGTAGGTGGGAGAGACACAGATACGCAGTATTTT

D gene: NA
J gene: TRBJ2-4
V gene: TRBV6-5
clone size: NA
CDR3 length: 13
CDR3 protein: CASSYRVENIQYF
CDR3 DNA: TGTGCCAGCAGTTACCGGGTAGAGAACATTCAGTACTTC

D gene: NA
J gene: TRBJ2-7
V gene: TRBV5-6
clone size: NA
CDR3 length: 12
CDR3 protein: CASSRDIHEQYF
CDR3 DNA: TGTGCCAGCAGCCGAGATATACACGAGCAGTACTTC

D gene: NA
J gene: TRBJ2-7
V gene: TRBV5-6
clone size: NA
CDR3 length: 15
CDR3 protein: CASSSLLEVAYEQYF
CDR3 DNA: TGTGCCAGCAGCTCCCTTTTGGAGGTGGCCTACGAGCAGTACTTC

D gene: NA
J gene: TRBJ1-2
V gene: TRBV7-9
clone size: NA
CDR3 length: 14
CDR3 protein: CASSSTGGPDGYTF
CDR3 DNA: TGTGCCAGCAGCTCTACCGGGGGGCCTGATGGCTACACCTTC

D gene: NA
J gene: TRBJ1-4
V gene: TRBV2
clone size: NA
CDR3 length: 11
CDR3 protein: CASSEGGKLFF
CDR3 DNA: TGTGCCAGCAGTGAAGGTGGAAAACTGTTTTTT

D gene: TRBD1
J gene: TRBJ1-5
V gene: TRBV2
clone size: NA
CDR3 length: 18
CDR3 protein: CASSEKMSVDRANQPQHF
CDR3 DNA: TGTGCCAGCAGCGAAAAAATGAGCGTTGACAGGGCGAACCAGCCCCAGCATTTT

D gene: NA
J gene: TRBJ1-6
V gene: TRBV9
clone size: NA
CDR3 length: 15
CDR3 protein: CASSAHPGGDSPLHF
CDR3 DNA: TGTGCCAGCAGCGCCCACCCCGGGGGCGACTCACCCCTCCACTTT

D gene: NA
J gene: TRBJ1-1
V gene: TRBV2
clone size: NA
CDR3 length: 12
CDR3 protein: CASEEESTEAFF
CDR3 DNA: TGTGCCAGCGAGGAAGAGAGCACTGAAGCTTTCTTT

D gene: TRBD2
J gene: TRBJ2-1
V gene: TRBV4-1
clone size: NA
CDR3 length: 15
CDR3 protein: CASSQLAGGDNEQFF
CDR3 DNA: TGCGCCAGCAGCCAACTAGCGGGAGGGGACAATGAGCAGTTCTTC

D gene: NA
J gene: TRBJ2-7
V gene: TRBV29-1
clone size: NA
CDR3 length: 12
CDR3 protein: CSVEDLLGEQYF
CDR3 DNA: TGCAGCGTTGAAGATCTTTTAGGCGAGCAGTACTTC

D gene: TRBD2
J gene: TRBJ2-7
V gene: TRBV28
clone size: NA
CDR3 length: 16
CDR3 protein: CASSFGAGGLLDEQYF
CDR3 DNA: TGTGCCAGCAGTTTTGGAGCGGGGGGTTTACTCGACGAGCAGTACTTC

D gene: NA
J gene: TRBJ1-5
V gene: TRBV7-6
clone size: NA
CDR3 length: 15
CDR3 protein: CASSLGPASYQPQHF
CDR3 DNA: TGTGCCAGCAGCTTAGGGCCCGCTAGTTATCAGCCCCAGCATTTT

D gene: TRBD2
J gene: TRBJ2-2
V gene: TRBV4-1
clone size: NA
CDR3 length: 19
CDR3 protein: CASSRRSRLAGGSTGELFF
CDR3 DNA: TGCGCCAGCAGCCGCCGATCCCGACTAGCGGGGGGGTCCACCGGGGAGCTGTTTTTT

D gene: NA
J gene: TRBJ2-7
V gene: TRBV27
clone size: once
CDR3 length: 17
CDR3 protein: CASSPKQFTVVPGEQYF
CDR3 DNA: TGTGCCAGCAGTCCCAAACAATTCACAGTGGTTCCGGGCGAGCAGTACTTC

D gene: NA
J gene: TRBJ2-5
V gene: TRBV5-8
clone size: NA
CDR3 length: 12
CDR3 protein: CASSLVSKTQYF
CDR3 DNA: TGTGCCAGCAGCTTGGTCTCGAAGACCCAGTACTTC

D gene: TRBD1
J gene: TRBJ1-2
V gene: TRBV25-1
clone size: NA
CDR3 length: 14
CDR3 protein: CASRGDSPDYGYTF
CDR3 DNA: TGTGCCAGCAGAGGGGACAGTCCAGACTATGGCTACACCTTC

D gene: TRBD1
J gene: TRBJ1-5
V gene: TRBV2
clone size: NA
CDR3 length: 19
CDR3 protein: CASSEEPGQALGSNQPQHF
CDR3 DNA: TGTGCCAGCAGTGAAGAACCGGGACAGGCGTTAGGGAGCAATCAGCCCCAGCATTTT